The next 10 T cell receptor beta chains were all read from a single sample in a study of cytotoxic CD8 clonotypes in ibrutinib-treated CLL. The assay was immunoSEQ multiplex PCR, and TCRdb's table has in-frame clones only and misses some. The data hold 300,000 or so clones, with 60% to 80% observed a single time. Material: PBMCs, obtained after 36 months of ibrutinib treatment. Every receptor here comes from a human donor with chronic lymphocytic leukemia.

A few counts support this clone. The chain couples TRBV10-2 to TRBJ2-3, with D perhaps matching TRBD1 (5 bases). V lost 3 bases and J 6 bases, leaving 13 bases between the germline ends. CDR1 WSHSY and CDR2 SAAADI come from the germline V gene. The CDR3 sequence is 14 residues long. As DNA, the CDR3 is TGCGCCAGCAGTGAAACAGCAGGGCCTGATACGCAGTATTTT. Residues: CASSETAGPDTQYF.

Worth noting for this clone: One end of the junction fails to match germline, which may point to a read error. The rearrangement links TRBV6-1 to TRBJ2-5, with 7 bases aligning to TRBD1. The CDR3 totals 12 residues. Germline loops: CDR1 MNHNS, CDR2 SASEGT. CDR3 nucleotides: TGTGCGAGCAAGGGGGCAGGGGAGACCCAGTACTTC. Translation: CASKGAGETQYF.

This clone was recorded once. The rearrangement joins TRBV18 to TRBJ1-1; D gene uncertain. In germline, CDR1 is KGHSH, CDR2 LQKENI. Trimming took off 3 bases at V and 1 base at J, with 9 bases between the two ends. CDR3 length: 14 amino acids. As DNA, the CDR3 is TGTGCCAGCTCACCTGGGCGAGGGAACACTGAAGCTTTCTTT. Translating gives CASSPGRGNTEAFF.

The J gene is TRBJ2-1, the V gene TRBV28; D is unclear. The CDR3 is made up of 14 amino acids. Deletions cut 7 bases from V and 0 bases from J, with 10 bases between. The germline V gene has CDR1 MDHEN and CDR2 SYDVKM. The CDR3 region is CASTPAPSYNEQFF. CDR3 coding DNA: TGTGCCAGCACCCCAGCGCCCTCCTACAATGAGCAGTTCTTC.

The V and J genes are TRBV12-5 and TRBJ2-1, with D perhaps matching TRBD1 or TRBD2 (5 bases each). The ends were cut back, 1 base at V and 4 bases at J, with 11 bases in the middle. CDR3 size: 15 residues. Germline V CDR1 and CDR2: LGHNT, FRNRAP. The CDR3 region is CASGLAGGSYNEQFF. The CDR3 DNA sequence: TGTGCTAGTGGTTTGGCTGGGGGATCGTACAATGAGCAGTTCTTC.

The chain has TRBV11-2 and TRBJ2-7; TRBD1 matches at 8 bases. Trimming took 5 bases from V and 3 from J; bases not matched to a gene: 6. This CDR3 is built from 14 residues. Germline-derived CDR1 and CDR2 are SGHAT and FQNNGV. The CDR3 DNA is TGTGCCAGCAGCGCACAGGGGGTACTCTACGAGCAGTACTTC. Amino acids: CASSAQGVLYEQYF.

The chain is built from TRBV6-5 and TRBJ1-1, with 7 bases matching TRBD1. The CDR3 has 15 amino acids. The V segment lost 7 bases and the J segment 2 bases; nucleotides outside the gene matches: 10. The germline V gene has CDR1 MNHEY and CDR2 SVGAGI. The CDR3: CASKNQQGINTEAFF. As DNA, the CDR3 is TGTGCCAGCAAAAATCAACAGGGGATAAACACTGAAGCTTTCTTT.

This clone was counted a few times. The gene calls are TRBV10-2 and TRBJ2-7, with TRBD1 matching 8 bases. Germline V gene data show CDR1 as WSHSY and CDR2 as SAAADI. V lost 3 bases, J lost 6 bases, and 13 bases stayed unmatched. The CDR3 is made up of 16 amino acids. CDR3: CASSDRVGQGRSEQYF. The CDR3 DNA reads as TGCGCCAGCAGTGACAGGGTTGGACAGGGCCGCAGCGAGCAGTACTTC.

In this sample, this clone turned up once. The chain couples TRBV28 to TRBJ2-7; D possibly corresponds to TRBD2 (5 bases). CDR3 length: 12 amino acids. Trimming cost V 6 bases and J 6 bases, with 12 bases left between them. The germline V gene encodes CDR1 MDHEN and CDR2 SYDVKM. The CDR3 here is CASSPGVGEQYF. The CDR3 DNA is TGTGCCAGCAGCCCCGGGGTGGGCGAGCAGTACTTC.

The CDR3 DNA is TGTGCCAGCAGGCAAGGGGAGCTGTTTTTT. Translated, it gives CASRQGELFF. The V gene is TRBV6-5, the J gene TRBJ2-2; D not resolved. The V end lost 6 bases, the J end lost 8 bases, and 4 bases lay between the germline ends. The CDR3 consists of 10 residues. CDR1 and CDR2 (germline): MNHEY, SVGAGI.